This T cell receptor beta chain came from a study of T cell responses to AZD1222 COVID-19 vaccine. In the case of this clone: What it recognizes is unknown.

Produced via immunoSEQ multiplex PCR; TCRdb's table is partial and in-frame only. The sample includes about 130,000 clones, approximately 85% of them seen just once. Study-level points and caveats: Unmutated variant regions are reportedly the target of nearly half of TCRs that are spike-specific. Spike-spanning, vaccine-associated CD4 TCRs were dominant at 160-218 and 743-854. Scientists sampled the repertoires only once the peak T cell response had passed. Spike-specific TCR breadth and depth both grew after two AZD1222 doses.

The CDR3 has 15 residues. The germline V gene has CDR1 MGHRA and CDR2 YSYEKL. V was clipped by 1 base and J by 3 bases, with 9 bases between them. The starting material was peripheral blood, obtained 28 days after the second AZD1222 dose. This chain uses TRBV4-1 with TRBJ1-4; D is possibly TRBD1 (6 bases). The sequence came from an adult who received the AZD1222 COVID-19 vaccine. CDR3 nucleotide sequence: TGCGCCAGCAGCCAAGCGACAGGAGCTAATGAAAAACTGTTTTTT. Its translation is CASSQATGANEKLFF.